The T cell receptor beta chain under discussion was sequenced for a study of blood T cell repertoires in COVID-19. Study details: Samples taken during acute and convalescent COVID-19 were collected in the United States, Italy and Spain. From T cells, B-cell-depleted T cells, or PBMCs came the material, which was cDNA or gDNA.

Some clones are missing from TCRdb's copy, which holds only in-frame ones; the method was immunoSEQ multiplex PCR. This table has approximately 200,000 clones, about 82% appearing once. All enrollees were about 18 to 90 years old and from about 25 US areas. Cohort assignment relied on participant-reported clinical history. CDR3 size: 16 residues. V was clipped by 5 bases and J by 6 bases, with 22 bases between them. Germline V gene sequence: CDR1 SEHNR, CDR2 FQNEAQ (reference sequence). This receptor was taken from a woman in her twenties or thirties who had recovered from COVID-19. The chain has TRBV7-9 and TRBJ1-1; a weak D match, TRBD1 (5 bases). The sequencing input was PBMCs or T cells enriched from blood (not recorded which). The CDR3 region is CASSRPVGEGEAEAFF. CDR3 nucleotide sequence: TGTGCCAGCAGCCGTCCGGTAGGGGAAGGTGAGGCTGAAGCTTTCTTT.